The 26 T cell receptor beta chains presented below share a single source sample, sequenced in a study of blood T cell repertoires in COVID-19. Using immunoSEQ multiplex PCR, the repertoire was profiled, and TCRdb retains in-frame clones only, with some absent. The table has approximately 400,000 clones, around 89% seen once. The sample was peripheral blood. The receptors derive from a man in his forties with acute or convalescent COVID-19.

The CDR3 nucleotides are TGCGCCAGCAGCTTGGACAGGGCCAAAAACATTCAGTACTTC. It specifies CASSLDRAKNIQYF. The V and J genes are TRBV5-1 and TRBJ2-4; the D gene is possibly TRBD1 (5 bases). From germline, CDR1 is SGHRS and CDR2 YFSETQ. V shed 0 bases and J shed 1 base, with 5 bases lying between them. The CDR3 is 14 amino acids.

The genes are TRBV6-6 and TRBJ2-3; D possibly corresponds to TRBD2 (6 bases). This CDR3 spans 15 amino acids. The ends were cut back, 4 bases at V and 1 base at J, with 12 bases in the middle. The germline V gene has CDR1 MNHNY and CDR2 SVGAGI (reference sequence). CDR3: CASSSKPGGTDTQYF. CDR3 nucleotides: TGTGCCAGCAGTTCTAAGCCGGGGGGCACAGATACGCAGTATTTT.

V usage is TRBV24-1 and J usage is TRBJ2-5; maybe TRBD1 (7 bases). The V end was cut by 3 bases, the J end by 4 bases, with 20 bases between. Germline V gene data show CDR1 as KGHDR and CDR2 as SFDVKD. This CDR3 has 17 residues. The CDR3 sequence: CATSDGGGTPERETQYF. CDR3 nucleotide sequence: TGTGCCACCAGTGATGGAGGGGGCACTCCCGAGAGAGAGACCCAGTACTTC.

The V and J genes are TRBV28 and TRBJ2-7; possibly TRBD1 for D (6 bases). The CDR3 spans 19 residues. V was pared by 7 bases and J by 3 bases, with 31 bases between. The germline gives CDR1 MDHEN, CDR2 SYDVKM. CDR3 nucleotide sequence: TGTGCCAGCACCTCCCTAGGGCCCGGACAGCCGAATATGAACTACGAGCAGTACTTC. Translation: CASTSLGPGQPNMNYEQYF.

This sequence joins TRBV5-5 and TRBJ2-7; 8 bases align to TRBD1. CDR1 and CDR2 (germline): SGHKS, YYEKEE (reference sequence). V shed 3 bases and J 2 bases; nucleotides not matched to a gene: 7. This CDR3 contains 15 residues. As DNA, the CDR3 is TGTGCCAGCAGCTCACCGGGACAGGCCACCTACGAGCAGTACTTC. Protein product: CASSSPGQATYEQYF.

The V call is TRBV6-2 or TRBV6-3, the J call TRBJ2-1, with 9 positions matching TRBD1. The V and J ends lost 5 bases and 10 bases, in that order; junction bases with no gene match: 15. The CDR3 covers 16 residues. Germline-derived CDR1 and CDR2 are MNHEY and SVGEGT. The CDR3 region has the DNA TGTGCCAGCAGTAGACCAACCGGGACAGGGTCTTACGAGCAGTTCTTC. Translated: CASSRPTGTGSYEQFF.

This rearrangement joins TRBV28 to TRBJ2-4, with 7 bases aligning to TRBD2. The CDR3 is 16 amino acids. Per the germline V gene, CDR1 is MDHEN and CDR2 is SYDVKM. The junction had 7 bases not matched to a gene; V was cut back by 5 bases and J by 0 bases. CDR3 sequence reads: CASSRGDYLAKNIQYF. The DNA for the CDR3 is TGTGCCAGCAGTCGGGGGGACTACCTAGCCAAAAACATTCAGTACTTC.

V is TRBV6-2 or TRBV6-3 and J is TRBJ2-1; TRBD1 matches at 8 bases. Trimming removed 6 bases from V and 7 bases from J; junction bases left unmatched: 8. Germline loops: CDR1 MNHEY, CDR2 SVGEGT. This CDR3 comprises 14 residues. The CDR3 sequence: CASSRGQGKNEQFF. The CDR3 DNA follows: TGTGCCAGCAGCCGAGGACAGGGTAAGAATGAGCAGTTCTTC.

This clone was detected only a few times. V usage is TRBV28 and J usage is TRBJ1-1; TRBD1 might be the D (5 bases). Germline CDR1 and CDR2: MDHEN and SYDVKM. The CDR3 is 16 amino acids. Trimming removed 6 bases at V and 0 bases at J, with 17 bases between. This chain's CDR3 is CASRGREGSMNTEAFF. The CDR3 DNA sequence: TGTGCCAGCAGGGGGCGGGAGGGTTCAATGAACACTGAAGCTTTCTTT. Complete variable domain (other parts from reference TRBV28 and TRBJ1-1): DVKVTQSSRYLVKRTGEKVFLECVQDMDHENMFWYRQDPGLGLRLIYFSYDVKMKEKGDIPEGYSVSREKKERFSLILESASTNQTSMYLCASRGREGSMNTEAFFGQGTRLTVV.

The chain is built from TRBV7-8 and TRBJ2-1; TRBD2 is a possible D gene (7 bases). Per the germline V gene, CDR1 is SGHVS and CDR2 is FQNEAQ. This CDR3 is built from 16 residues. V lost 1 base and J lost 7, with 17 bases in between. CDR3 sequence reads: CASSLGPGGWGNEQFF. In DNA, the CDR3 is TGTGCCAGCAGCTTAGGTCCGGGGGGCTGGGGGAATGAGCAGTTCTTC.

V usage is TRBV5-1 and J usage is TRBJ1-2; D perhaps matches TRBD1 (6 bases). Trimming stripped 0 bases from V and 6 bases from J, with 12 bases between. Germline V lookup: CDR1 SGHRS, CDR2 YFSETQ. The CDR3 has 14 residues. The CDR3 nucleotides read TGCGCCAGCAGCTTGGCCAGGGGAGGGGATGGCTACACCTTC. Its translation is CASSLARGGDGYTF.

The rearrangement links TRBV28 to TRBJ1-2; TRBD1 agrees at 11 bases. CDR1 is MDHEN, CDR2 SYDVKM, per germline. The CDR3 spans 18 residues. V shed 5 bases, J shed 5 bases, and the junction held 16 bases outside the gene matches. The CDR3 region is CASSPHSSDRGRFYGYTF. CDR3 in DNA: TGTGCCAGCAGTCCCCACTCTTCGGACAGGGGGCGTTTTTATGGCTACACCTTC.

This chain connects TRBV6-6 to TRBJ2-3; D perhaps matches TRBD1 (5 bases). Germline V gene lookup returns CDR1 MNHNY and CDR2 SVGAGI (reference sequence). This CDR3 contains 12 residues. CDR3 region: CAGASTPDTQYF. Written as DNA, the CDR3 is TGTGCAGGGGCCTCAACCCCAGATACGCAGTATTTT.

In this sample, this clone turned up a few times. The V call is TRBV6-2 or TRBV6-3, the J call TRBJ1-2, with unresolved D. Per the germline V gene, CDR1 is MNHEY and CDR2 is SVGEGT. The CDR3 totals 13 residues. Trimming stripped 2 bases from V and 6 bases from J, with 10 bases between. CDR3 region: CASSYGGSHGYTF. The CDR3 region has the DNA TGTGCCAGCAGTTACGGCGGGAGCCATGGCTACACCTTC.

The V call is TRBV9, the J call TRBJ1-1; D might be TRBD1 (6 bases). The V and J ends lost 2 bases and 8 bases respectively, with 13 bases between them. Germline lookup yields CDR1 SGDLS and CDR2 YYNGEE. This CDR3 has 13 residues. The CDR3 nucleotides read TGTGCCAGCAGCGTCCGAGGGGGATACGAAGCTTTCTTT. Residues: CASSVRGGYEAFF.

The rearrangement joins TRBV5-4 to TRBJ2-1; possible D gene TRBD2, 6 bases. Trimming stripped 1 base from V and 4 bases from J, with 21 bases between. CDR3 length: 18 amino acids. Germline loops: CDR1 SGHNT, CDR2 YYREEE (reference sequence). The CDR3 region has the DNA TGTGCCAGCAGCTTGCAGACTCTCGACTGGAGGGCATACAATGAGCAGTTCTTC. This codes for CASSLQTLDWRAYNEQFF.

The chain is built from TRBV7-8 and TRBJ1-2, with D perhaps TRBD1 (6 bases). The V end lost 5 bases, the J end lost 4 bases, and 20 bases lay between the germline ends. Per the germline V gene, CDR1 is SGHVS and CDR2 is FQNEAQ. The CDR3 loop spans 16 amino acids. CDR3 sequence reads: CASSRPGTIPSYGYTF. DNA of the CDR3: TGTGCCAGCAGCCGGCCGGGGACAATCCCGTCCTATGGCTACACCTTC.

The V and J genes are TRBV18 and TRBJ2-3, with TRBD2 matching 7 bases. The CDR3 totals 15 residues. Germline assignment: CDR1 KGHSH and CDR2 LQKENI. The trim removed 3 bases at V and 1 base at J, leaving 4 bases unmatched. This CDR3 reads CASSPLAAGTDTQYF. The DNA for the CDR3 is TGTGCCAGCTCACCGCTAGCGGCGGGCACAGATACGCAGTATTTT.

This clone was detected only once. This chain joins TRBV3-1 (or the pseudogene TRBV3-2) and TRBJ1-2, with 8 bases identical to TRBD1. The length of the CDR3 is 16 residues. V lost 4 bases to trimming and J lost 1 base; unmatched junction nucleotides: 8. Germline V gene sequence: CDR1 LGHDT, CDR2 YNNKEL (reference sequence). DNA for the CDR3: TGTGCCAGCAGCCGTCCGGGACAGGAGATTAACTATGGCTACACCTTC. It codes for CASSRPGQEINYGYTF.

The genes are TRBV30 and TRBJ1-2, with D possibly matching TRBD1 (5 bases). The CDR3 runs 14 residues. Deletions cut 5 bases from V and 7 bases from J, with 20 bases between. Germline V gene sequence: CDR1 GTSNPN, CDR2 SVGIG (reference sequence). This CDR3 reads CAWGGVMLKGGYTF. The CDR3, as DNA: TGTGCCTGGGGGGGGGTAATGCTCAAAGGTGGCTACACCTTC.

The gene calls are TRBV25-1 and TRBJ1-5, with D perhaps matching TRBD1 (5 bases). The CDR3 totals 14 residues. Trimming left V 2 bases short and J 6 bases short, with 11 bases between. Germline V gene data show CDR1 as MGHDK and CDR2 as SYGVNS. CDR3 DNA: TGTGCCAGCAGTGAACCAGGGCGTATTCAGCCCCAGCATTTT. This sequence encodes CASSEPGRIQPQHF.

The rearrangement joins TRBV6-6 to TRBJ1-1; maybe TRBD1 (6 bases). V lost 2 bases and J lost 5, with 12 bases in between. This CDR3 has 14 residues. Germline values: CDR1 MNHNY, CDR2 SVGAGI (reference sequence). The DNA of the CDR3 is TGTGCCAGCAGTTACACCCAGGGGAGAACTGAAGCTTTCTTT. It yields the protein CASSYTQGRTEAFF.

This chain joins TRBV3-1 (or the pseudogene TRBV3-2) and TRBJ1-5, with TRBD1 identical over 9 bases. There are 13 residues in the CDR3. V shed 0 bases and J 11 bases; nucleotides not matched to a gene: 2. The germline gives CDR1 LGHDT, CDR2 YNNKEL (reference sequence). The CDR3 spells CASSQEGTGTQHF. The CDR3 DNA is TGTGCCAGCAGCCAAGAGGGGACAGGGACCCAGCATTTT.

The rearrangement links TRBV27 to TRBJ1-4; 7 bases align to TRBD1. V was clipped by 7 bases and J by 0 bases; unmatched bases: 5. In germline, CDR1 is MNHEY, CDR2 SMNVEV (reference sequence). The CDR3 has 15 amino acids. The CDR3 region has the DNA TGTGCCAGCACAAGACAGGGAGCAACTAATGAAAAACTGTTTTTT. It is translated as CASTRQGATNEKLFF.

This clone showed up just once. The chain recombines TRBV30 with TRBJ1-1; 7 bases agree with TRBD1. The ends lost 2 bases at V and 1 base at J; junction bases unmatched: 13. The CDR3 covers 17 residues. The germline gives CDR1 GTSNPN, CDR2 SVGIG (reference sequence). CDR3 coding DNA: TGTGCCTGGAGTCCAAAAACAGACGGACAGGAGAACACTGAAGCTTTCTTT. This encodes CAWSPKTDGQENTEAFF. Full variable domain (outside the CDR3, taken from reference TRBV30 and TRBJ1-1): SQTIHQWPATLVQPVGSPLSLECTVEGTSNPNLYWYRQAAGRGLQLLFYSVGIGQISSEVPQNLSASRPQDRQFILSSKKLLLSDSGFYLCAWSPKTDGQENTEAFFGQGTRLTVV.

The CDR3 reads CASSEQGAGSYEQYF. DNA of the CDR3: TGTGCCAGCAGTGAACAGGGGGCAGGGTCCTACGAGCAGTACTTC. The chain couples TRBV2 to TRBJ2-7, with 8 nucleotides matching TRBD1. V gave up 2 bases and J gave up 1 base; unmatched junction bases: 4. Per germline, CDR1 SNHLY and CDR2 FYNNEI. This CDR3 contains 15 residues.